Listed here is a single T cell receptor beta chain. iRepertoire HTBI primers and Arm-PCR of CDR3 regions built TCR beta libraries. MiXCR, applied by TCRdb to the multiplex PCR reads, yields one record per CDR3 protein. The data contain 200,000 to 250,000 distinct CDR3 sequences, over 20% of them singletons. Specified time point: newly diagnosed GD, antithyroid drugs for less than 3 months. There was RNA extracted from PBMCs, and the TCR library was made from it. Graves' disease diagnosis followed American Thyroid Association guidelines. This sample was included in a study of regulatory T cells in long-lasting Graves disease. The sample consisted of peripheral blood mononuclear cells (PBMCs), taken at new diagnosis, from a patient treated with antithyroid drugs. The TCR sequence derives from a female donor with Graves disease.

The CDR3 region has the DNA TGTGCCAGCAGCCTACGGGGACAGCCAGTCTATGGCTACACCTTC. Translation gives CASSLRGQPVYGYTF. This chain uses TRBV7-2 with TRBJ1-2; 7 positions match TRBD1. Germline lookup yields CDR1 SGHTA and CDR2 FQGNSA. The V segment lost 5 bases and the J segment 4 bases; nucleotides outside the gene matches: 10. This CDR3 spans 15 amino acids.